The 13 T cell receptor beta chains in this list originate from one sample, sequenced in a study of beta chain features in type 1 diabetes. Investigators reverse transcribed all isolated RNA, so they sequenced expressed TCRB transcripts. Measured with immunoSEQ multiplex PCR; TCRdb has only the in-frame clones, and not every one. The data contain 350,000 to 400,000 clones, about 15% of them seen just once; the ten biggest clones take up more than 0.015%. The sequenced sample consisted of naive CD4+ T cells from blood. The receptors stem from a young woman in good health.

The V and J genes are TRBV28 and TRBJ2-7, with 7 bases lining up with TRBD1. CDR1 and CDR2 from the germline V gene are MDHEN and SYDVKM. V was pared by 4 bases and J by 0 bases, with 9 bases of the junction left unmatched. This CDR3 region has 16 residues. The CDR3 region has the DNA TGTGCCAGCAGTTATTTAAAGGGGGCGGTCTCCTACGAGCAGTACTTC. It encodes CASSYLKGAVSYEQYF.

The chain recombines TRBV5-4 with TRBJ2-1; 7 nucleotides align to TRBD1. CDR3 length: 14 residues. Germline lookup yields CDR1 SGHNT and CDR2 YYREEE (reference sequence). Trimming removed 4 bases from V and 5 bases from J; junction bases left unmatched: 6. The CDR3 loop is CASSTWTGDNEQFF. The CDR3, as DNA: TGTGCCAGCAGCACCTGGACAGGTGACAATGAGCAGTTCTTC.

The J gene is TRBJ2-7, the V gene TRBV7-9, with D perhaps TRBD1 (5 bases). The V end was cut by 1 base, the J end by 1 base, with 8 bases between. The CDR3 sequence is 14 residues long. Germline loops: CDR1 SEHNR, CDR2 FQNEAQ (reference sequence). CDR3: CASSLVQASYEQYF. The CDR3, as DNA: TGTGCCAGCAGCTTAGTACAGGCGTCCTACGAGCAGTACTTC. The whole variable domain, remainder taken from reference TRBV7-9 and TRBJ2-7, is DTGVSQNPRHKITKRGQNVTFRCDPISEHNRLYWYRQTLGQGPEFLTYFQNEAQLEKSRLLSDRFSAERPKGSFSTLEIQRTEQGDSAMYLCASSLVQASYEQYFGPGTRLTVT.

This clone was seen a few times. V usage is TRBV7-2 and J usage is TRBJ2-6; 7 bases agree with TRBD1. This CDR3 is built from 16 residues. Germline lookup yields CDR1 SGHTA and CDR2 FQGNSA. V lost 1 base and J lost 0; bases outside the gene matches: 0. The CDR3 nucleotides read TGTGCCAGCAGCTTAGGGGACAGCTCTGGGGCCAACGTCCTGACTTTC. Amino acid sequence: CASSLGDSSGANVLTF.

The chain joins TRBV11-3 to TRBJ1-1; D may be TRBD1 (6 bases). CDR3 length: 13 residues. V was shortened by 9 bases and J by 4 bases, with 15 bases between the two germline ends. Germline CDR1 and CDR2: SGHNT and YENEEA. The CDR3 nucleotides read TGTGCCAGTTCGGCCAGGGGAACCACTGAAGCTTTCTTT. Amino acids: CASSARGTTEAFF.

This clone was counted between two and nine times. The V and J genes are TRBV7-9 and TRBJ2-5; 9 bases match TRBD1. The CDR3 totals 14 residues. The germline V gene has CDR1 SEHNR and CDR2 FQNEAQ (reference sequence). Trimming cost V 7 bases and J 3 bases; bases outside gene matches: 6. The CDR3 DNA is TGTGCCAGCACCGACAGGGGGTTAGAAGAGACCCAGTACTTC. This encodes CASTDRGLEETQYF.

V usage is TRBV30 and J usage is TRBJ1-2; D gene unclear. CDR3 length: 15 amino acids. Looked up from germline, CDR1 is GTSNPN and CDR2 is SVGIG (reference sequence). The ends were cut back, 2 bases at V and 8 bases at J, with 21 bases in the middle. The CDR3 sequence is CAWSYFTARTIGYTF. CDR3 coding DNA: TGTGCCTGGAGTTATTTCACAGCCCGGACTATCGGCTACACCTTC. The full variable domain, in which reference TRBV30 and TRBJ1-2 provide the parts outside the CDR3, is SQTIHQWPATLVQPVGSPLSLECTVEGTSNPNLYWYRQAAGRGLQLLFYSVGIGQISSEVPQNLSASRPQDRQFILSSKKLLLSDSGFYLCAWSYFTARTIGYTFGSGTRLTVV.

This clone has just a few counts. The rearrangement links TRBV30 to TRBJ2-1; 9 bases are a match to TRBD2. CDR3 length: 13 residues. V dropped 5 bases and J dropped 4; count of bases not matched to a gene: 3. The germline CDR1 and CDR2 sequences are GTSNPN and SVGIG (reference sequence). The CDR3 nucleotides are TGTGCCTGGTCGGCGGGAGGGTACAATGAGCAGTTCTTC. Translating gives CAWSAGGYNEQFF.

This clone was observed a single time. Other DNA sequences within the sample encode an identical CDR3. The chain links TRBV15 to TRBJ1-2, with TRBD1 as a possible D gene (6 bases). The CDR3 length is 14 residues. V gave up 2 bases and J gave up 2 bases, with 9 bases separating them. Germline V lookup: CDR1 LNHNV, CDR2 YYDKDF (reference sequence). The CDR3 loop reads CATSRQQGNYGYTF. CDR3 bases: TGTGCCACCAGCAGACAGCAGGGGAACTATGGCTACACCTTC.

The chain carries TRBV28 and TRBJ2-1; a weak D match, TRBD2 (6 bases). CDR3 length equals 11 residues. Germline-derived CDR1 and CDR2 are MDHEN and SYDVKM. V was clipped by 8 bases and J by 7 bases, with 9 bases between them. CDR3 in DNA: TGTGCCAGCGGACTATGGAATGAGCAGTTCTTC. Its translation: CASGLWNEQFF.

For this clone: The same CDR3 also results from other DNA sequences found in this sample. The chain employs TRBV7-9 and TRBJ2-7; 10 nucleotides agree with TRBD2. This CDR3 is 15 amino acids long. With 1 base clipped from V and 3 bases from J, the junction kept 3 bases outside the gene matches. CDR1 is SEHNR, CDR2 FQNEAQ, per germline (reference sequence). The CDR3 DNA follows: TGTGCCAGCAGCTTAGGCCTAGCGGGAGTCTACGAGCAGTACTTC. Its translation: CASSLGLAGVYEQYF.

This rearrangement joins TRBV5-1 to TRBJ2-3, with D possibly being TRBD1 (5 bases). The V end was cut by 5 bases, the J end by 6 bases, with 7 bases between. Germline loops: CDR1 SGHRS, CDR2 YFSETQ. The CDR3 totals 11 residues. The CDR3 sequence: CASRGPDTQYF. CDR3 coding DNA: TGCGCCAGCAGGGGGCCCGATACGCAGTATTTT.

This clone has only a few counts. V is TRBV7-9 and J is TRBJ2-1, with 7 nucleotides matching TRBD1. Trimming at V came to 5 bases and at J to 5 bases, leaving 12 bases not matched to a gene. There are 16 residues in the CDR3. The germline gives CDR1 SEHNR, CDR2 FQNEAQ (reference sequence). The CDR3 sequence is CASSHHRGEIHNEQFF. In nucleotides, the CDR3 is TGTGCCAGCAGCCACCACAGGGGCGAAATCCACAATGAGCAGTTCTTC.